This T cell receptor beta chain came from a study of cytomegalovirus exposure and HLA in healthy donors. Study at large: Some 200 million T cells yielded roughly 120 million unique TCR beta sequences in earlier analysis.

The germline gives CDR1 GTSNPN, CDR2 SVGIG (reference sequence). The germline V and J ends were trimmed by 2 bases and 8 bases, with 15 bases remaining between them. This CDR3 is 13 amino acids long. About this clone itself: The antigen is undetermined.

Primers: 60 Vbeta forward and 13 Jbeta reverse. TCRdb's table, derived via immunoSEQ multiplex PCR, lists solely in-frame clones and lacks some. The sample has roughly 170,000 clones, around 84% seen once. Overall study results and limits: The study designated roughly 160 TCR beta chains cytomegalovirus-associated.

Sequencing used PBMCs. The TCR originated in a girl aged 2 to 9 in good health and CMV-seropositive. The chain couples TRBV30 to TRBJ1-2; a possible D gene is TRBD1 (6 bases). The CDR3 nucleotides read TGTGCCTGGAGTCCCAGGGCTCAGGGGGGCTACACCTTC. This gives the protein CAWSPRAQGGYTF.